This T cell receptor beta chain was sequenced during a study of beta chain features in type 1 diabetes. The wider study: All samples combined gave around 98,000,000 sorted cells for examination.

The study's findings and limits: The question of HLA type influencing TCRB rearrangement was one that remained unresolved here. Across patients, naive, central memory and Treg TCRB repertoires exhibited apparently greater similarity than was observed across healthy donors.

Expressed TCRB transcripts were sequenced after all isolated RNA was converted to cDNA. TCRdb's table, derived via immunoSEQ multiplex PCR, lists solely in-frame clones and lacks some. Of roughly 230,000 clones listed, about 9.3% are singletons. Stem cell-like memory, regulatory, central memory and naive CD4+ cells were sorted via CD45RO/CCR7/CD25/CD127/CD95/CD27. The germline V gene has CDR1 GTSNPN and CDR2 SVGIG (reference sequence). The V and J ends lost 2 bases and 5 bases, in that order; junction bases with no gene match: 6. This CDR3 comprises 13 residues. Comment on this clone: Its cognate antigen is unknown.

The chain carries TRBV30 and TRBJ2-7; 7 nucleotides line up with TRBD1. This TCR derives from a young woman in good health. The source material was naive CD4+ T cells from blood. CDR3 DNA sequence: TGTGCCTGGAGTACCGACAGGGTCAACGAGCAGTACTTC. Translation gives CAWSTDRVNEQYF. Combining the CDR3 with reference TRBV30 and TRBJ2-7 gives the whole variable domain SQTIHQWPATLVQPVGSPLSLECTVEGTSNPNLYWYRQAAGRGLQLLFYSVGIGQISSEVPQNLSASRPQDRQFILSSKKLLLSDSGFYLCAWSTDRVNEQYFGPGTRLTVT.